The 3 T cell receptor beta chains presented below share a single source sample, sequenced in a study of OX40 agonist ivuxolimab in advanced cancers. The protocol was immunoSEQ multiplex PCR, while the TCRdb copy is restricted to in-frame clones and leaves out a portion. Of about 42,000 clones listed, less than 90% are singletons. The source was CD4+ or CD8+ T cells sorted from blood, collected in a trial of the OX40 agonist ivuxolimab. These receptors were collected from an adult with an advanced solid tumor such as melanoma, head and neck, liver or kidney cancer.

The chain couples TRBV5-5 to TRBJ1-2; D might be TRBD1 (5 bases). Germline CDR1 and CDR2: SGHKS and YYEKEE (reference sequence). CDR3 size: 16 residues. The V and J ends lost 1 base and 4 bases respectively, with 17 bases between them. The CDR3 reads CASSLSGTRGVYGYTF. The CDR3 DNA is TGTGCCAGCAGCTTGTCTGGGACGCGGGGCGTCTATGGCTACACCTTC.

This chain uses TRBV28 with TRBJ2-7; 8 bases are shared with TRBD2. Germline V lookup: CDR1 MDHEN, CDR2 SYDVKM. Trimming cost V 2 bases and J 12 bases; bases outside gene matches: 9. CDR3 size: 13 residues. CDR3 DNA: TGTGCCAGCAGTTTAAATTTTTTAGCGGGACTGTACTTC. The encoded protein is CASSLNFLAGLYF.

The rearrangement uses TRBV11-2 and TRBJ1-1; the D gene is possibly TRBD1 (5 bases). The CDR3 covers 15 residues. Germline CDR1 reads SGHAT; CDR2 reads FQNNGV. Trimming removed 4 bases from V and 0 bases from J, with 12 bases in between. The CDR3: CASSSGVNVNTEAFF. The DNA for the CDR3 is TGTGCCAGCAGCTCGGGGGTTAATGTGAACACTGAAGCTTTCTTT. The full variable domain, with the rest looked up from reference TRBV11-2 and TRBJ1-1, is EAGVAQSPRYKIIEKRQSVAFWCNPISGHATLYWYQQILGQGPKLLIQFQNNGVVDDSQLPKDRFSAERLKGVDSTLKIQPAKLEDSAVYLCASSSGVNVNTEAFFGQGTRLTVV.